This entry lists 32 T cell receptor beta chains sequenced from one sample in a study of shared clonotypes between healthy human individuals. TCRdb keeps only in-frame clones here, not all; method: immunoSEQ multiplex PCR. The data hold 2 million to 2.5 million clones, with under 95% observed a single time. Naive CD8 cells lacked CD45RO, underwent positive selection for CCR7 and left out terminally differentiated effector memory CD45RA+ cells. Sequences were obtained from naive CD8+ T cells from PBMCs. Source of these receptors: a man between 18 and 29 years old in good health. Some clones in this sample may be carry-over from other donors' samples.

On this clone itself: This same CDR3 is encoded by further DNA sequences in the sample. The chain combines TRBV29-1 with TRBJ1-1, with no clear D. CDR3 length: 12 residues. The V end was cut by 5 bases, the J end by 0 bases, with 7 bases between. The germline gives CDR1 SQVTM, CDR2 ANQGSEA. CDR3 loop: CSVQAMNTEAFF. CDR3 DNA sequence: TGCAGCGTTCAGGCGATGAACACTGAAGCTTTCTTT.

This chain joins TRBV5-8 and TRBJ1-5; no firm D call. V shed 2 bases and J shed 0 bases, with 6 bases lying between them. Germline assignment: CDR1 SGHTS and CDR2 YDEGEE. The CDR3 sequence is 14 residues long. This CDR3 is CASSFIYSNQPQHF. CDR3 bases: TGTGCCAGCAGCTTTATATATAGCAATCAGCCCCAGCATTTT.

DNA for the CDR3: TGTGCCAGCAGGGCCCGAGGACTCTACGAGCAGTACTTC. Amino acids: CASRARGLYEQYF. The chain combines TRBV25-1 with TRBJ2-7, with D maybe TRBD2 (5 bases). The CDR3 is 13 residues long. V shed 6 bases and J shed 3 bases, with 12 bases lying between them. Germline V gene sequence: CDR1 MGHDK, CDR2 SYGVNS.

The J gene is TRBJ2-3, the V gene TRBV27, with 8 nucleotides matching TRBD2. This CDR3 has 18 residues. Trimming removed 5 bases from V and 2 bases from J; junction bases left unmatched: 15. Germline V gives CDR1 MNHEY, CDR2 SMNVEV (reference sequence). Here the CDR3 reads CASSLPALAGGLTDTQYF. CDR3 DNA: TGTGCCAGCAGTCTGCCCGCCTTGGCGGGAGGTCTCACAGATACGCAGTATTTT.

V gene TRBV5-1 combines with J gene TRBJ1-1; unclear D gene. There are 13 residues in the CDR3. Trimming shortened V by 6 bases and J by 1 base, and 10 bases separated the two germline ends. In germline, CDR1 is SGHRS, CDR2 YFSETQ. The CDR3 spells CASTGRENTEAFF. CDR3 DNA: TGCGCCAGCACCGGACGGGAGAACACTGAAGCTTTCTTT.

Comments on this clone: Other DNA sequences in this specimen translate into the identical CDR3. This chain joins TRBV6-5 and TRBJ1-1; D gene ambiguous. Germline lookup yields CDR1 MNHEY and CDR2 SVGAGI. Trimming took off 2 bases at V and 2 bases at J, with 9 bases between the two ends. This CDR3 has 14 residues. CDR3: CASSYGGENTEAFF. CDR3 DNA: TGTGCCAGCAGTTACGGCGGGGAAAACACTGAAGCTTTCTTT.

The chain employs TRBV5-1 and TRBJ2-2, with TRBD1 matching 11 bases. The CDR3 is 15 residues long. Germline V CDR1 and CDR2: SGHRS, YFSETQ. Trimming removed 2 bases from V and 4 bases from J; junction bases left unmatched: 1. CDR3 region: CASSFGQGATGELFF. In DNA form, the CDR3 reads TGCGCCAGCAGCTTTGGACAGGGGGCCACCGGGGAGCTGTTTTTT.

The rearrangement uses TRBV5-1 and TRBJ2-5, with D possibly matching TRBD1 (6 bases). From germline, CDR1 is SGHRS and CDR2 YFSETQ. The CDR3 is 15 residues long. Trimming stripped 5 bases from V and 5 bases from J, with 19 bases between. In DNA, the CDR3 is TGCGCCAGCAGACCCGACGCAGGGGTAGGGGAGACCCAGTACTTC. Amino acid sequence: CASRPDAGVGETQYF.

This chain connects TRBV7-8 to TRBJ1-1; 7 positions agree with TRBD1. Trimming took 5 bases from V and 1 from J; bases not matched to a gene: 4. Germline V CDR1 and CDR2: SGHVS, FQNEAQ. The CDR3 is 14 residues long. The CDR3 protein is CASSTYRGNTEAFF. CDR3 nucleotide sequence: TGTGCCAGCAGCACATACAGGGGGAACACTGAAGCTTTCTTT.

About this clone itself: The same CDR3 arises from other DNA sequences in this sample as well. The V call is TRBV27, the J call TRBJ2-7; 10 positions agree with TRBD1. This CDR3 is 15 amino acids long. V lost 5 bases to trimming and J lost 1 base; unmatched junction nucleotides: 5. Germline CDR1 reads MNHEY; CDR2 reads SMNVEV (reference sequence). CDR3 residues: CASSPRTGGSYEQYF. The CDR3, as DNA: TGTGCCAGCAGTCCCAGGACAGGGGGGTCCTACGAGCAGTACTTC.

In this sample, this clone turned up a few times. The chain recombines TRBV27 with TRBJ2-1; D remains ambiguous. Trimming took off 5 bases at V and 3 bases at J, with 5 bases between the two ends. This CDR3 comprises 12 residues. Germline CDR1 and CDR2: MNHEY and SMNVEV (reference sequence). CDR3 DNA: TGTGCCAGCAGTCCGGACTACAATGAGCAGTTCTTC. Its protein is CASSPDYNEQFF.

The chain is built from TRBV7-3 and TRBJ2-3, with 11 nucleotides matching TRBD2. After removal of 3 bases from V and 7 bases from J, the junction contained 9 bases not matched to a gene. This CDR3 spans 16 amino acids. Germline assignment: CDR1 SGHTA and CDR2 FQGTGA. CDR3 coding DNA: TGTGCCAGCAGCTTCTCTACTAGCGGGAGTTTGTATACGCAGTATTTT. Protein: CASSFSTSGSLYTQYF.

In DNA, the CDR3 is TGTGCCAGCAGCTTAGTTGTCTGGGCTGAAGCTTTCTTT. This gives the protein CASSLVVWAEAFF. V and J are TRBV7-9 and TRBJ1-1, with D unclear. This CDR3 spans 13 amino acids. The germline CDR1 and CDR2 sequences are SEHNR and FQNEAQ (reference sequence). Trimming removed 1 base from V and 6 bases from J, with 9 bases in between.

This chain connects TRBV28 to TRBJ2-7; D might be TRBD1 (5 bases). This CDR3 is built from 12 residues. The germline V gene encodes CDR1 MDHEN and CDR2 SYDVKM. The germline V and J ends were trimmed by 5 bases and 5 bases, with 10 bases remaining between them. The CDR3 sequence: CASSPLRDEQYF. DNA of the CDR3: TGTGCCAGCAGTCCTCTCAGGGACGAGCAGTACTTC.

CDR3 nucleotides: TGTGCCAGCAGTCCCGACAGAACGCCCCACTATGGCTACACCTTC. Its protein is CASSPDRTPHYGYTF. The chain employs TRBV6-5 and TRBJ1-2; tentative D call: TRBD1 (5 bases). Germline lookup yields CDR1 MNHEY and CDR2 SVGAGI. CDR3 length: 15 amino acids. Trimming took off 5 bases at V and 3 bases at J, with 16 bases between the two ends.

This clone was observed a single time. The rearrangement joins TRBV2 to TRBJ2-1, with D possibly matching TRBD2 (6 bases). Germline lookup yields CDR1 SNHLY and CDR2 FYNNEI. The CDR3 extends over 14 amino acids. V was trimmed by 8 bases and J by 0 bases, leaving 11 bases between them. CDR3 residues: CASSRESSYNEQFF. The CDR3 coding sequence is TGTGCCAGCTCGCGGGAAAGCTCCTACAATGAGCAGTTCTTC.

This chain joins TRBV5-6 and TRBJ2-3, with D possibly TRBD1 on 6 matching bases. Germline CDR1 reads SGHDT; CDR2 reads YYEEEE. The CDR3 has 19 amino acids. V lost 0 bases and J 3 bases, leaving 23 bases between the germline ends. The CDR3 is CASSLDPTLEQGLTDTQYF. In DNA form, the CDR3 reads TGTGCCAGCAGCTTGGACCCCACTCTTGAACAGGGTCTGACAGATACGCAGTATTTT.

The chain combines TRBV7-8 with TRBJ1-2; weak D call: TRBD1 (6 bases). The CDR3 loop spans 15 amino acids. Germline assignment: CDR1 SGHVS and CDR2 FQNEAQ. V was shortened by 1 base and J by 8 bases, with 17 bases between the two germline ends. CDR3 DNA sequence: TGTGCCAGCAGCTTAGGGAGCGGGGGGGCCGGCGGCTACACCTTC. Residues: CASSLGSGGAGGYTF.

As regards this clone: Other DNA variants within this sample encode the same CDR3. V and J are TRBV9 and TRBJ2-1, with D possibly TRBD2 on 6 matching bases. CDR1 is SGDLS, CDR2 YYNGEE, per germline. Trimming pared 0 bases from V and 1 base from J, leaving 11 bases between. The CDR3 covers 16 residues. CDR3 region: CASSVGGGISYNEQFF. For the CDR3, the DNA is TGTGCCAGCAGCGTAGGTGGCGGGATTTCCTACAATGAGCAGTTCTTC.

V usage is TRBV7-8 and J usage is TRBJ2-1, with 12 bases matching TRBD2. The CDR3 covers 17 residues. The junction had 5 bases not matched to a gene; V was cut back by 0 bases and J by 5 bases. Germline loops: CDR1 SGHVS, CDR2 FQNEAQ. CDR3: CASSLAPLAGGDNEQFF. The CDR3 DNA is TGTGCCAGCAGCTTAGCGCCACTAGCGGGAGGTGACAATGAGCAGTTCTTC.

The rearrangement uses TRBV28 and TRBJ2-1; no definite D call. V was trimmed by 1 base and J by 0 bases, leaving 13 bases between them. The CDR3 covers 17 residues. CDR1 and CDR2 from the germline V gene are MDHEN and SYDVKM. This CDR3 is CASSLFAAASSYNEQFF. CDR3 sequence (DNA): TGTGCCAGCAGTTTATTTGCCGCGGCCAGCTCCTACAATGAGCAGTTCTTC.

This clone was seen only once. The chain employs TRBV7-9 and TRBJ1-2; 11 nucleotides match TRBD1. CDR1 is SEHNR and CDR2 is FQNEAQ in the germline V gene (reference sequence). The CDR3 sequence is 15 residues long. J gave up 8 bases and V 3 bases, and 8 bases lay outside the gene matches. CDR3 DNA sequence: TGTGCCAGCAGCTTGCCGGGACAGGGGGATAGAGGCTACACCTTC. Translation: CASSLPGQGDRGYTF.

The genes are TRBV6-6 and TRBJ1-5, with D unresolved. V was shortened by 10 bases and J by 0 bases, with 13 bases between the two germline ends. The CDR3 spans 14 residues. The germline V gene encodes CDR1 MNHNY and CDR2 SVGAGI (reference sequence). The CDR3 sequence: CATEDGFSNQPQHF. CDR3 in DNA: TGTGCCACCGAGGACGGATTTAGCAATCAGCCCCAGCATTTT.

The rearrangement uses TRBV29-1 and TRBJ1-5; 9 nucleotides line up with TRBD1. Germline V gene data show CDR1 as SQVTM and CDR2 as ANQGSEA. Trimming took 6 bases from V and 5 from J; bases not matched to a gene: 5. This CDR3 has 13 residues. CDR3 sequence reads: CSVEGQGDQPQHF. The DNA of the CDR3 is TGCAGCGTAGAGGGACAGGGTGATCAGCCCCAGCATTTT.

The J gene is TRBJ1-1, the V gene TRBV29-1; D remains unclear. The CDR3 sequence is 9 residues long. Trimming took 6 bases from V and 2 from J, leaving 1 base between them. The germline gives CDR1 SQVTM, CDR2 ANQGSEA. The CDR3 region has the DNA TGCAGCGTCAACACTGAAGCTTTCTTT. This gives the protein CSVNTEAFF. Full variable domain (remainder filled in from reference TRBV29-1 and TRBJ1-1): SAVISQKPSRDICQRGTSLTIQCQVDSQVTMMFWYRQQPGQSLTLIATANQGSEATYESGFVIDKFPISRPNLTFSTLTVSNMSPEDSSIYLCSVNTEAFFGQGTRLTVV.

The chain links TRBV7-3 to TRBJ2-1; a possible D gene is TRBD1 (6 bases). The CDR3 extends over 16 amino acids. CDR1 and CDR2 from the germline V gene are SGHTA and FQGTGA. V lost 2 bases to trimming and J lost 7 bases, with 18 bases between them. The CDR3 DNA is TGTGCCAGCAGCTTATGGATGACAGGACGTGATAATGAGCAGTTCTTC. This translates into CASSLWMTGRDNEQFF.

The chain employs TRBV6-5 and TRBJ2-5; D perhaps matches TRBD2 (6 bases). Trimming shortened V by 0 bases and J by 7 bases, and 9 bases separated the two germline ends. CDR3 length: 13 residues. Per germline, CDR1 MNHEY and CDR2 SVGAGI. In DNA form, the CDR3 reads TGTGCCAGCAGTTACTCGGAGGAGGGGACCCAGTACTTC. Its translation: CASSYSEEGTQYF.

This rearrangement joins TRBV27 to TRBJ2-1, with unresolved D. Per the germline V gene, CDR1 is MNHEY and CDR2 is SMNVEV (reference sequence). Trimming removed 0 bases at V and 5 bases at J, with 8 bases between. This CDR3 is built from 14 residues. The CDR3 loop reads CASSLSALNNEQFF. DNA for the CDR3: TGTGCCAGCAGTTTATCGGCCCTAAACAATGAGCAGTTCTTC.

Of note for this clone: The sample carries other DNA sequences with the same CDR3. This rearrangement joins TRBV5-4 to TRBJ1-1; the match to TRBD1 covers 9 bases. The CDR3 length is 14 residues. V lost 3 bases, J lost 0 bases, and 0 bases stayed unmatched. From germline, CDR1 is SGHNT and CDR2 YYREEE (reference sequence). CDR3 sequence: CASSWTGVNTEAFF. CDR3 in DNA: TGTGCCAGCAGCTGGACAGGGGTGAACACTGAAGCTTTCTTT. Based on the CDR3 plus reference TRBV5-4 and TRBJ1-1, the full variable domain is ETGVTQSPTHLIKTRGQQVTLRCSSQSGHNTVSWYQQALGQGPQFIFQYYREEENGRGNFPPRFSGLQFPNYSSELNVNALELDDSALYLCASSWTGVNTEAFFGQGTRLTVV.

The CDR3 protein is CASSLMSSGANVLTF. The CDR3 DNA reads TGTGCCAGCAGCTTAATGTCCTCTGGGGCCAACGTCCTGACTTTC. The rearrangement joins TRBV7-9 to TRBJ2-6; D remains unclear. V lost 2 bases to trimming and J lost 0 bases, with 5 bases between them. Germline assignment: CDR1 SEHNR and CDR2 FQNEAQ (reference sequence). The CDR3 runs 15 residues.

On this clone itself: The same CDR3 is also encoded by other DNA sequences in this sample. V usage is TRBV27 and J usage is TRBJ2-7; D perhaps matches TRBD2 (5 bases). The CDR3 is 14 amino acids. Between the trimmed V and J ends, which lost 5 bases and 3 bases, there was a span of 14 bases. CDR1 and CDR2 from the germline V gene are MNHEY and SMNVEV (reference sequence). CDR3 sequence: CASSPRTGNYEQYF. CDR3 DNA: TGTGCCAGCAGTCCCCGGACTGGAAACTACGAGCAGTACTTC.

V gene TRBV9 combines with J gene TRBJ2-2, with D maybe TRBD2 (6 bases). V shed 4 bases and J shed 6 bases, with 13 bases lying between them. Germline V lookup: CDR1 SGDLS, CDR2 YYNGEE. The CDR3 covers 14 residues. This CDR3 is CASSLYSGPGELFF. CDR3 sequence (DNA): TGTGCCAGCAGCCTCTATAGCGGACCCGGGGAGCTGTTTTTT. Full variable domain (remainder filled in from reference TRBV9 and TRBJ2-2): DSGVTQTPKHLITATGQRVTLRCSPRSGDLSVYWYQQSLDQGLQFLIQYYNGEERAKGNILERFSAQQFPDLHSELNLSSLELGDSALYFCASSLYSGPGELFFGEGSRLTVL.